A single sample is the source of the 32 T cell receptor beta chains below, sequenced in a study of blood T cell repertoires in COVID-19. Only in-frame clones appear in the TCRdb table, and some are missing; sequencing was by immunoSEQ multiplex PCR. This table holds under 150,000 clones, more than 80% found once. The sample comprised peripheral blood. These receptors all come from an older woman with active COVID-19.

This clone was observed a few times. The V and J genes are TRBV7-8 and TRBJ2-7; 7 bases line up with TRBD2. The CDR3 contains 13 residues. Per germline, CDR1 SGHVS and CDR2 FQNEAQ. The V and J ends lost 1 base and 3 bases, in that order; junction bases with no gene match: 0. Written as DNA, the CDR3 is TGTGCCAGCAGCTTAGGCGGGGGCTACGAGCAGTACTTC. Its translation: CASSLGGGYEQYF.

The V and J genes are TRBV27 and TRBJ1-6; 9 bases agree with TRBD1. From germline, CDR1 is MNHEY and CDR2 SMNVEV (reference sequence). J was trimmed by 5 bases and V by 5 bases; bases with no gene match: 10. The CDR3 loop spans 17 amino acids. CDR3 sequence reads: CASSDHRGRRHNSPLHF. DNA for the CDR3: TGTGCCAGCAGTGACCACAGGGGGCGCCGGCATAATTCACCCCTCCACTTT.

This clone was counted once. The chain has TRBV6-5 and TRBJ2-7; weak D call: TRBD2 (6 bases). The CDR3 has 15 residues. Trimming pared 6 bases from V and 5 bases from J, leaving 20 bases between. Germline lookup yields CDR1 MNHEY and CDR2 SVGAGI. The CDR3 spells CASSKFRGADHEQYF. In nucleotides, the CDR3 is TGTGCCAGCAGCAAGTTTCGCGGGGCCGACCACGAGCAGTACTTC.

This chain links TRBV20-1 with TRBJ2-7; D unresolved. Germline V lookup: CDR1 DFQATT, CDR2 SNEGSKA (reference sequence). Between the trimmed V and J ends, which lost 6 bases and 7 bases, there was a span of 13 bases. This CDR3 spans 11 amino acids. The CDR3 region is CSAGARPEQYF. The CDR3 nucleotides read TGCAGTGCAGGAGCGAGACCAGAGCAGTACTTC.

V gene TRBV9 combines with J gene TRBJ2-7, with TRBD2 matching 10 bases. The germline gives CDR1 SGDLS, CDR2 YYNGEE. The CDR3 runs to 20 residues. J lost 6 bases, V lost 4 bases, and 25 bases had no gene match. CDR3 sequence (DNA): TGTGCCAGCAGCCCCCAAGAGGGAGGTTGGAGCGGGAGGGCCACGGGCGAGCAGTACTTC. Translated, it gives CASSPQEGGWSGRATGEQYF.

This chain connects TRBV4-2 to TRBJ2-2; D is undetermined. The V and J ends lost 0 bases and 0 bases respectively, with 8 bases between them. Germline V gene lookup returns CDR1 LGHNA and CDR2 YNFKEQ. The CDR3 contains 16 residues. CDR3 DNA: TGTGCCAGCAGCCAAGATGTGGCCGCGAACACCGGGGAGCTGTTTTTT. Amino acids: CASSQDVAANTGELFF.

The V and J genes are TRBV4-1 and TRBJ1-4, with no clear D. Germline assignment: CDR1 MGHRA and CDR2 YSYEKL. The CDR3 is 13 amino acids. V lost 1 base and J 8 bases, leaving 8 bases between the germline ends. CDR3 amino acids: CASSQGAGEKLFF. CDR3 DNA: TGCGCCAGCAGCCAAGGGGCTGGGGAAAAACTGTTTTTT.

The chain uses TRBV29-1 and TRBJ1-4; D might be TRBD1 (6 bases). Germline V CDR1 and CDR2: SQVTM, ANQGSEA. The CDR3 totals 14 residues. V was pared by 6 bases and J by 0 bases, with 11 bases between. The chain's CDR3 is CSVRGLATNEKLFF. The CDR3 region has the DNA TGCAGCGTGCGGGGGCTGGCAACTAATGAAAAACTGTTTTTT.

V and J are TRBV27 and TRBJ1-6; 7 bases match TRBD1. The CDR3 length is 13 residues. Germline V gives CDR1 MNHEY, CDR2 SMNVEV (reference sequence). V shed 2 bases, J shed 10 bases, and the junction held 2 bases outside the gene matches. Here the CDR3 reads CASSLDRVSPLHF. The CDR3 DNA follows: TGTGCCAGCAGTTTAGACAGGGTCTCACCCCTCCACTTT.

Concerning this clone: In the same sample, other DNA sequences code for this CDR3. The rearrangement uses TRBV30 and TRBJ1-5; 7 bases are shared with TRBD1. The CDR3 sequence is 13 residues long. V lost 2 bases to trimming and J lost 2 bases; unmatched junction nucleotides: 0. Germline V gene lookup returns CDR1 GTSNPN and CDR2 SVGIG (reference sequence). The CDR3 reads CAWSQGGNQPQHF. The CDR3 nucleotides read TGTGCCTGGAGTCAGGGGGGCAATCAGCCCCAGCATTTT.

This clone appeared a single time. The V and J genes are TRBV4-3 and TRBJ2-5, with D hard to call. The germline gives CDR1 LGHNA, CDR2 YSLEER. V lost 3 bases, J lost 4 bases, and 12 bases lay in between. The CDR3 loop spans 14 amino acids. CDR3 protein: CASSQNWAPETQYF. The CDR3 nucleotides read TGCGCCAGCAGCCAGAACTGGGCCCCAGAGACCCAGTACTTC.

The chain recombines TRBV6-5 with TRBJ2-3; 7 bases are shared with TRBD2. The CDR3 spans 15 residues. Germline CDR1 and CDR2: MNHEY and SVGAGI. V lost 6 bases to trimming and J lost 2 bases; unmatched junction nucleotides: 8. The DNA of the CDR3 is TGTGCCAGCAGGCCTCCGGGACTAAACACAGATACGCAGTATTTT. This gives the protein CASRPPGLNTDTQYF.

The DNA for the CDR3 is TGTGCCAGCTCACCACGGCAGGGCTACACTGAAGCTTTCTTT. Translated, it gives CASSPRQGYTEAFF. The chain couples TRBV18 to TRBJ1-1; perhaps TRBD1 as D (5 bases). The V gene lost 1 base and the J gene lost 3 bases, with 9 bases spanning the gap. CDR3 size: 14 residues. The V gene's germline CDR1 is KGHSH and CDR2 LQKENI.

The chain combines TRBV10-3 with TRBJ2-3; TRBD1 is a possible D gene (5 bases). Trimming removed 0 bases from V and 2 bases from J, with 15 bases in between. The CDR3 has 17 residues. Germline CDR1 and CDR2: ENHRY and SYGVKD. The chain's CDR3 is CAISESTIRGPTDTQYF. The DNA of the CDR3 is TGTGCCATCAGTGAGTCGACCATAAGGGGCCCCACAGATACGCAGTATTTT.

The chain recombines TRBV27 with TRBJ2-7; 8 bases match TRBD1. Germline V CDR1 and CDR2: MNHEY, SMNVEV (reference sequence). With 2 bases clipped from V and 5 bases from J, the junction kept 8 bases outside the gene matches. This CDR3 is built from 15 residues. The CDR3 loop reads CASSLGTGPLNEQYF. The CDR3 DNA reads as TGTGCCAGCAGTTTAGGGACAGGACCTCTCAACGAGCAGTACTTC.

The chain recombines TRBV7-8 with TRBJ2-7; 8 bases align to TRBD2. V shed 1 base, J shed 2 bases, and the junction held 7 bases outside the gene matches. The germline V gene encodes CDR1 SGHVS and CDR2 FQNEAQ. This CDR3 has 16 residues. As DNA, the CDR3 is TGTGCCAGCAGCTTAGGCCCCCGGACTAGCCCCTACGAGCAGTACTTC. Residues: CASSLGPRTSPYEQYF. The full variable domain, its missing parts supplied by reference TRBV7-8 and TRBJ2-7, is GAGVSQSPRYKVAKRGQDVALRCDPISGHVSLFWYQQALGQGPEFLTYFQNEAQLDKSGLPSDRFFAERPEGSVSTLKIQRTQQEDSAVYLCASSLGPRTSPYEQYFGPGTRLTVT.

This rearrangement joins TRBV29-1 to TRBJ2-2, with 8 bases aligning to TRBD2. The CDR3 length is 14 residues. CDR1 is SQVTM, CDR2 ANQGSEA, per germline. Unmatched junction bases numbered 4, after V lost 4 bases and J lost 3 bases. The CDR3 sequence: CSVGLAGYTGELFF. The DNA for the CDR3 is TGCAGCGTTGGTTTAGCGGGGTACACCGGGGAGCTGTTTTTT.

The rearrangement uses TRBV7-2 and TRBJ2-3; 7 bases agree with TRBD2. Trimming at V came to 5 bases and at J to 0 bases, leaving 5 bases not matched to a gene. In germline, CDR1 is SGHTA, CDR2 FQGNSA. The CDR3 runs 15 residues. The CDR3 DNA is TGTGCCAGCAGCAAAATCGGGGGGAGCACAGATACGCAGTATTTT. It yields the protein CASSKIGGSTDTQYF.

The rearrangement joins TRBV2 to TRBJ2-1; TRBD2 matches 13 bases. Germline assignment: CDR1 SNHLY and CDR2 FYNNEI. CDR3 length: 18 amino acids. V gave up 8 bases and J gave up 3 bases; unmatched junction bases: 13. The CDR3 protein is CASGWTSGSPAHYNEQFF. The DNA for the CDR3 is TGTGCCAGCGGCTGGACTAGCGGGAGCCCCGCGCACTACAATGAGCAGTTCTTC.

In its sample, this clone was seen once. The gene calls are TRBV6-6 and TRBJ2-3; D may be TRBD2 (5 bases). CDR1 and CDR2 from the germline V gene are MNHNY and SVGAGI (reference sequence). This CDR3 has 13 residues. V gave up 8 bases and J gave up 2 bases, with 11 bases separating them. The DNA of the CDR3 is TGTGCCAGCCAGAGCGGAAACACAGATACGCAGTATTTT. Its protein product is CASQSGNTDTQYF.

V and J are TRBV11-2 and TRBJ1-1, with D unclear. CDR3 length: 13 amino acids. In germline, CDR1 is SGHAT, CDR2 FQNNGV. V gave up 7 bases and J gave up 1 base, with 10 bases separating them. The CDR3 DNA reads as TGTGCCAGCACCTCCCGACAGAACACTGAAGCTTTCTTT. Translation gives CASTSRQNTEAFF.

This clone was found once. The chain employs TRBV28 and TRBJ2-7; 7 bases agree with TRBD2. Germline CDR1 reads MDHEN; CDR2 reads SYDVKM. The trim removed 6 bases at V and 4 bases at J, leaving 9 bases unmatched. The CDR3 totals 14 residues. The DNA for the CDR3 is TGTGCCAGCAGCTCTAGCGGTTTGGGATACGAGCAGTACTTC. Protein product: CASSSSGLGYEQYF.

This clone has a single count. The rearrangement uses TRBV6-2 or TRBV6-3 and TRBJ2-5, with D maybe TRBD1 (5 bases). CDR1 MNHEY and CDR2 SVGEGT come from the germline V gene. Trimming took off 3 bases at V and 5 bases at J, with 13 bases between the two ends. This CDR3 comprises 14 residues. CDR3 loop: CASSYLSGRETQYF. The CDR3 coding sequence is TGTGCCAGCAGTTATTTGTCAGGGCGGGAGACCCAGTACTTC.

This clone is a singleton in its sample. J is TRBJ1-6 and V is TRBV7-2; possible D gene TRBD1, 6 bases. CDR3 size: 15 residues. Per germline, CDR1 SGHTA and CDR2 FQGNSA. V dropped 5 bases and J dropped 8 bases, with 16 bases sitting between them. In DNA form, the CDR3 reads TGTGCCAGCAGCACGACAACAGGGATTGATTCACCCCTCCACTTT. Translating it yields CASSTTTGIDSPLHF.

The chain carries TRBV18 and TRBJ1-3; no firm D call. V was clipped by 6 bases and J by 3 bases, with 15 bases between them. Germline V gives CDR1 KGHSH, CDR2 LQKENI. CDR3 length equals 15 residues. CDR3 in DNA: TGTGCCAGCTCGACCAACACCGGAGGTGGAAACACCATATATTTT. It specifies CASSTNTGGGNTIYF.

This chain connects TRBV7-8 to TRBJ2-6, with D unclear. Trimming removed 2 bases at V and 0 bases at J, with 8 bases between. This CDR3 has 16 residues. CDR1 is SGHVS and CDR2 is FQNEAQ in the germline V gene. The CDR3, as DNA: TGTGCCAGCAGCTTATATATCTACTCTGGGGCCAACGTCCTGACTTTC. Encoded protein: CASSLYIYSGANVLTF. Together with reference TRBV7-8 and TRBJ2-6, the CDR3 gives the full variable domain: GAGVSQSPRYKVAKRGQDVALRCDPISGHVSLFWYQQALGQGPEFLTYFQNEAQLDKSGLPSDRFFAERPEGSVSTLKIQRTQQEDSAVYLCASSLYIYSGANVLTFGAGSRLTVL.

The chain joins TRBV6-5 to TRBJ2-7; 7 bases map to TRBD1. The CDR3 sequence is 13 residues long. The germline CDR1 and CDR2 sequences are MNHEY and SVGAGI. V shed 6 bases and J 1 base; nucleotides not matched to a gene: 3. The CDR3 spells CASSWDRSYEQYF. CDR3 nucleotide sequence: TGTGCCAGCAGCTGGGACAGATCCTACGAGCAGTACTTC.

The J gene is TRBJ2-6, the V gene TRBV7-9; weak D call: TRBD1 (6 bases). The CDR3 runs to 14 residues. Trimming took 2 bases from V and 11 from J, leaving 13 bases between them. The V gene's germline CDR1 is SEHNR and CDR2 FQNEAQ (reference sequence). The CDR3 DNA reads as TGTGCCAGCAGCTTAACAGGGTGGGGTCACGTCCTGACTTTC. Residues: CASSLTGWGHVLTF.

V and J are TRBV7-2 and TRBJ1-2; 7 bases agree with TRBD1. The germline V gene has CDR1 SGHTA and CDR2 FQGNSA. There are 15 residues in the CDR3. Trimming removed 1 base from V and 1 base from J; junction bases left unmatched: 3. The chain's CDR3 is CASSLGQGYNYGYTF. The CDR3 nucleotides read TGTGCCAGCAGCTTAGGACAGGGTTATAACTATGGCTACACCTTC.

This clone was found once. The chain uses TRBV7-2 and TRBJ2-2; D perhaps matches TRBD1 (6 bases). The ends were cut back, 3 bases at V and 8 bases at J, with 13 bases in the middle. Germline CDR1 is SGHTA and CDR2 is FQGNSA. CDR3 size: 14 residues. The CDR3 loop is CASSLGQARGELFF. The CDR3 bases are TGTGCCAGCAGCTTGGGACAAGCGAGAGGGGAGCTGTTTTTT.

This chain connects TRBV9 to TRBJ2-5, with TRBD2 as a possible D gene (6 bases). The V end lost 4 bases, the J end lost 2 bases, and 15 bases lay between the germline ends. This CDR3 region has 15 residues. CDR1 is SGDLS and CDR2 is YYNGEE in the germline V gene. The CDR3 loop is CASSSSPSAQETQYF. CDR3 DNA sequence: TGTGCCAGCAGCTCTTCCCCTAGCGCGCAAGAGACCCAGTACTTC. Using reference TRBV9 and TRBJ2-5 for the parts outside the CDR3, the full variable domain is DSGVTQTPKHLITATGQRVTLRCSPRSGDLSVYWYQQSLDQGLQFLIQYYNGEERAKGNILERFSAQQFPDLHSELNLSSLELGDSALYFCASSSSPSAQETQYFGPGTRLLVL.

The V call is TRBV6-2 or TRBV6-3, the J call TRBJ1-1, with D possibly matching TRBD1 (6 bases). Germline values: CDR1 MNHEY, CDR2 SVGEGT. Trimming left V 0 bases short and J 11 bases short, with 7 bases between. CDR3 size: 11 residues. The CDR3 nucleotides are TGTGCCAGCAGTTACTCGGGACATGCTTTCTTT. The encoded protein is CASSYSGHAFF.